This paragraph covers one TCR beta chain sequence. What this receptor recognizes is not known. No per-base quality is available; no much larger clone lies one base away. These data come from a study of T-cell reconstitution after alpha-beta-depleted transplantation in children listed by TCRdb under 2016. As for the study more broadly: T-cell immune reconstitution after TCRalphabeta/CD19-depleted allogeneic hematopoietic cell transplantation in children was quantitatively tracked in the study by means of TCR repertoire profiling. General study outcomes and caveats: The high TCRbeta diversity at day 60 in some patients was ascribed to recipient T cells and intrathymic progenitors that had survived conditioning. Over the following months the frequencies of hyperexpanded clones went down, and after one year T-cell counts and TCRbeta diversity were mostly credited to newly produced T cells. The apparently early alphabetaT-cell count recovery about two months after transplant was reportedly dependent on only several hundred rapidly expanded clones derived from non-depleted graft cells.

The label giving this sample's treatment or condition can be read as: allogeneic hematopoietic cell transplantation with graft depleted of TCRalphabeta T cells and CD19 B cells. Transplant recipients were children who received TCRalphabeta/CD19-depleted allogeneic hematopoietic cell grafts. Libraries were prepared through PCR. Sequencing used an Illumina HiSeq 2500. TCR libraries were prepared with molecular barcoding, using unique molecular identifiers to normalize TCRbeta repertoire quantification. TCRdb reran the public reads through fastp at Q25 and MiXCR, keeping productive beta chains. Here each entry gathers all rows of one CDR3 protein and keeps the most common genes and DNA. The sample records 750,000 to 950,000 distinct CDR3 sequences, 16% of which are singletons. Jointly, the top ten make up approximately 5% of the sample. V and J are truncated by 3 bases and 0 bases respectively, leaving an intervening sequence of 11 bases. Looking up the germline V gene (reference sequence) yields CDR1 LNHDA and CDR2 SQIVND. The CDR3 runs 15 amino acids, cysteine and phenylalanine included. Solely the CDR3 DNA is kept, with 45 bases framed from the first base.

This clonotype was sampled from a male patient younger than 18 who had a stem cell transplant for acute lymphoblastic leukemia, so the T cells may come from the graft donor. This specimen was PBMCs, mostly from graft donor cells, taken 360 days after TCRalphabeta/CD19-depleted stem cell transplant. The receptor chain draws on TRBV19 and TRBJ1-2; the D gene identity is not certain. The CDR3 protein sequence reads: CASSILTSTNYGYTF. The DNA reads TGTGCCAGTAGTATTCTCACGAGTACTAACTATGGCTACACCTTC.